This T cell receptor beta chain derives from a study of T cell responses to AZD1222 COVID-19 vaccine. Study conclusions and caveats: Clonal diversity was possibly underestimated, and the donors were mostly white British, with more females. CD4 TCRs associated with vaccination spanned spike, dominating at 160-218 and 743-854. In all cases, repertoires were sampled only after the peak T cell response.

Details on this clone: The antigen is not known.

Trimming took off 6 bases at V and 1 base at J, with 12 bases between the two ends. Looked up from germline, CDR1 is KGHSH and CDR2 is LQKENI. The CDR3 is made up of 15 amino acids. The table came from immunoSEQ multiplex PCR; TCRdb's copy has only in-frame clones and leaves some out. Seen here are more than 100,000 clones, 80% to 95% observed once, and the top ten hold 7.9%. Sequenced material: peripheral blood, taken 28 days after the second AZD1222 dose. The chain links TRBV18 to TRBJ2-2, with D perhaps TRBD1 (6 bases). The source is an adult who received the AZD1222 COVID-19 vaccine. The CDR3 sequence: CASSQGTKNTGELFF. CDR3 nucleotide sequence: TGTGCCAGCTCCCAGGGGACAAAGAACACCGGGGAGCTGTTTTTT.